Listed here is a single T cell receptor (beta chain). Its antigen remains unknown. Via MiXCR, TCRdb re-called the RT-PCR reads, giving one row per CDR3 protein. The sample consists of roughly 520,000 distinct CDR3 sequences, approximately 24% of them appearing once. The data originate from a study of response to subunit inactivated influenza vaccine. Whole-study findings and limits: The study's authors posited that every seasonal influenza vaccination enlists few new T cells.

V dropped 3 bases and J dropped 4; count of bases not matched to a gene: 8. CDR1 is DFQATT and CDR2 is SNEGSKA in the germline V gene (reference sequence). The CDR3 totals 15 residues. Specimen: CD4+ T cells sorted from PBMCs, collected more than 4 days after vaccination. The rearrangement uses TRBV20-1 and TRBJ2-5, with 10 bases aligning to TRBD2. The TCR was taken from a man in his forties or fifties who received an inactivated influenza vaccine. CDR3 sequence (DNA): TGCAGTGCTAGTTCTAGCGGGGGCATCGGAGAGACCCAGTACTTC. It specifies CSASSSGGIGETQYF.